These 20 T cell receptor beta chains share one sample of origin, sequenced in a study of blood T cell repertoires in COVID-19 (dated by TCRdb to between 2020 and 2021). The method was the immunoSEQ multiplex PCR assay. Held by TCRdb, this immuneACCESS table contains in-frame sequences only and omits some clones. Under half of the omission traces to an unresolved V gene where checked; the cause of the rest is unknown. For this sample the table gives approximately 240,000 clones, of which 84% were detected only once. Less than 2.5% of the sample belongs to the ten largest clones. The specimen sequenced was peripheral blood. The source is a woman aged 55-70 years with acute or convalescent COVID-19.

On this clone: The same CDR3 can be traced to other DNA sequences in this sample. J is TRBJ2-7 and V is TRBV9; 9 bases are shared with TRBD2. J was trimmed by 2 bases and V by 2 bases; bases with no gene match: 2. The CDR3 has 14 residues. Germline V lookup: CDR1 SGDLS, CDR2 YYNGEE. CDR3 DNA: TGTGCCAGCAGCGTCGCGGGGGGGCCCTACGAGCAGTACTTC. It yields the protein CASSVAGGPYEQYF. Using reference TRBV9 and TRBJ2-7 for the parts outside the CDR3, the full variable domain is DSGVTQTPKHLITATGQRVTLRCSPRSGDLSVYWYQQSLDQGLQFLIQYYNGEERAKGNILERFSAQQFPDLHSELNLSSLELGDSALYFCASSVAGGPYEQYFGPGTRLTVT.

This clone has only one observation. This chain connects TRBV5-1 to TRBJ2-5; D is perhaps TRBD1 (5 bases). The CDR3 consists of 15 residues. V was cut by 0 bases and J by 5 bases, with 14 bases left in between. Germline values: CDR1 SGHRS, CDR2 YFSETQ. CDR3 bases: TGCGCCAGCAGCTTGGCCGCAGGGTTAGTTGAGACCCAGTACTTC. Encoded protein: CASSLAAGLVETQYF.

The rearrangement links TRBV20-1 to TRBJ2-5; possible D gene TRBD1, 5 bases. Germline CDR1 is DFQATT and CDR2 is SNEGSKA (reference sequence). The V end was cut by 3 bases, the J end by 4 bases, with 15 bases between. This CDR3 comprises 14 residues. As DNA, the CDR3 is TGCAGTGCTAGTTGGTTGAGTGGGGCAGAGACCCAGTACTTC. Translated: CSASWLSGAETQYF.

The CDR3 loop reads CASLRLLVRSNTEAFF. DNA of the CDR3: TGTGCCAGCTTGAGGCTACTGGTCAGATCGAACACTGAAGCTTTCTTT. The chain couples TRBV2 to TRBJ1-1, with unresolved D. Germline lookup yields CDR1 SNHLY and CDR2 FYNNEI. The ends were cut back, 8 bases at V and 1 base at J, with 20 bases in the middle. The CDR3 contains 16 residues.

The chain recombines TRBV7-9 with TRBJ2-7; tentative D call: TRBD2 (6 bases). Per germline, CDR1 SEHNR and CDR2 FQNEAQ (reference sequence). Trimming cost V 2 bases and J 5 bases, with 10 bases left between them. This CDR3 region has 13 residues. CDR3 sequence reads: CASSLFPGDEQYF. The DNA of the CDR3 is TGTGCCAGCAGCTTATTTCCGGGAGACGAGCAGTACTTC.

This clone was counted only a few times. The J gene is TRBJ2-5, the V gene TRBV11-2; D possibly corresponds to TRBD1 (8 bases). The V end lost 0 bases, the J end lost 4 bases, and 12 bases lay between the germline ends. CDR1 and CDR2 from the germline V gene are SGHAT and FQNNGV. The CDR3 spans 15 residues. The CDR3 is CASSLETGGGETQYF. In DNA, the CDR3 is TGTGCCAGCAGCTTAGAAACAGGGGGGGGAGAGACCCAGTACTTC.

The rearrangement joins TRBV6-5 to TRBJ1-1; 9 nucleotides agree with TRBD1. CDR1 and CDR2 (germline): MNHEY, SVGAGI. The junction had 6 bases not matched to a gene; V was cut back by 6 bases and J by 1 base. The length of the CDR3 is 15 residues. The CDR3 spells CASRGLQGANTEAFF. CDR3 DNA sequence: TGTGCCAGCAGGGGCCTACAGGGGGCGAACACTGAAGCTTTCTTT.

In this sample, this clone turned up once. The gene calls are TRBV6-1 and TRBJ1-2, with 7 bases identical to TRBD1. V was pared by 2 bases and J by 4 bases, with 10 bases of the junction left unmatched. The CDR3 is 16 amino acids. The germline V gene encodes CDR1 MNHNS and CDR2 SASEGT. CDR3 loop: CASSERDRAKIYGYTF. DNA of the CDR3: TGTGCCAGCAGTGAAAGAGACAGGGCGAAGATCTATGGCTACACCTTC.

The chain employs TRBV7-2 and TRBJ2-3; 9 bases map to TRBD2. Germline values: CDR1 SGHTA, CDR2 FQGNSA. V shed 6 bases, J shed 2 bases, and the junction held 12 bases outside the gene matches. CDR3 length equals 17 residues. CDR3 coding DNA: TGTGCCAGCAGACCCAACTCGCGGGGGGGCGTCACAGATACGCAGTATTTT. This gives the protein CASRPNSRGGVTDTQYF.

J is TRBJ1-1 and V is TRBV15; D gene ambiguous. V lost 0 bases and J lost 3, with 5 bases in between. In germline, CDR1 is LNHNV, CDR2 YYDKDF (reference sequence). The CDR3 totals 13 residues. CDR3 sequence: CATSRERDTEAFF. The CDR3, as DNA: TGTGCCACCAGCAGAGAACGGGACACTGAAGCTTTCTTT.

CDR3 amino acids: CASSFTWGRDTQYF. The CDR3 coding sequence is TGTGCCAGCAGCTTTACCTGGGGCCGAGATACGCAGTATTTT. The chain is built from TRBV7-8 and TRBJ2-3; possibly TRBD1 for D (5 bases). With 3 bases removed from V and 5 bases from J, the gap between germline ends came to 12 bases. This CDR3 has 14 residues. CDR1 and CDR2 from the germline V gene are SGHVS and FQNEAQ.

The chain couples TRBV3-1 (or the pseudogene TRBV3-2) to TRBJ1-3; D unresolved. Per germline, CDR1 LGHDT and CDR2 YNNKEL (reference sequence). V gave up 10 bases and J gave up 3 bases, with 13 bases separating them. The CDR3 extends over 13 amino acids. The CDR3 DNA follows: TGTGCCACTACCCGGTCGGGTGGAAACACCATATATTTT. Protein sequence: CATTRSGGNTIYF.

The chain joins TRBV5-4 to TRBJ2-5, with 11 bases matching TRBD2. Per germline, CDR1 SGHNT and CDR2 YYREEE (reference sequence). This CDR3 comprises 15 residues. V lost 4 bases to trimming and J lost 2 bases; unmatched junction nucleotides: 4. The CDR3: CASSVASGGQETQYF. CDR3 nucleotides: TGTGCCAGCAGCGTGGCTAGCGGGGGGCAAGAGACCCAGTACTTC.

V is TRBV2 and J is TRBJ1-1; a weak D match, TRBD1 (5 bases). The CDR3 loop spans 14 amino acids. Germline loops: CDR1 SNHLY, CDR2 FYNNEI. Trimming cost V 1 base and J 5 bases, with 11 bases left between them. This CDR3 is CASSEGAGGTEAFF. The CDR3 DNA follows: TGTGCCAGCAGTGAAGGGGCCGGGGGAACTGAAGCTTTCTTT.

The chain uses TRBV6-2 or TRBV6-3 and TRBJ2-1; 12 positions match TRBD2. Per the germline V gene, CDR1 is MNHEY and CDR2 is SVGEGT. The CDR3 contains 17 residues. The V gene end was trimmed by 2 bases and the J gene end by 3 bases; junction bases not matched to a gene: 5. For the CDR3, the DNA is TGTGCCAGCAGTTACGGACTAGCGGGGCAACGCTACAATGAGCAGTTCTTC. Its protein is CASSYGLAGQRYNEQFF.

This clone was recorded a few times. This chain's CDR3 is CAISPREGFGYTF. CDR3 sequence (DNA): TGTGCCATCAGTCCAAGGGAGGGGTTTGGCTACACCTTC. The rearrangement links TRBV10-3 to TRBJ1-2; D possibly corresponds to TRBD1 (5 bases). V was cut by 5 bases and J by 7 bases, with 14 bases left in between. This CDR3 comprises 13 residues. Germline loops: CDR1 ENHRY, CDR2 SYGVKD.

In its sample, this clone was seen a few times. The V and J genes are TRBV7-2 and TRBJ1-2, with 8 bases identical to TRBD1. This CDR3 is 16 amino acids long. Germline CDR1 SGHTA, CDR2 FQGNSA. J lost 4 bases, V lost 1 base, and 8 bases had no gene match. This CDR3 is CASSLESQGASYGYTF. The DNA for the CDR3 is TGTGCCAGCAGCTTAGAATCCCAGGGGGCGAGCTATGGCTACACCTTC.

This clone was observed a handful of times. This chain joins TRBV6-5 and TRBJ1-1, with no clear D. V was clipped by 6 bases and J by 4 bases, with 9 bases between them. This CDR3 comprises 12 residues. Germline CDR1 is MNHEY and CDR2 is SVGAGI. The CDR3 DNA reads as TGTGCCAGCAGCCTGACGGGCACTGAAGCTTTCTTT. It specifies CASSLTGTEAFF.

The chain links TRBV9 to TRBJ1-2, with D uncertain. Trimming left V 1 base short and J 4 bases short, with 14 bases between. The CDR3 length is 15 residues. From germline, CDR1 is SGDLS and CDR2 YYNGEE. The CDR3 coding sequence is TGTGCCAGCAGCGTAATTGGAGGGAAGTCCTATGGCTACACCTTC. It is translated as CASSVIGGKSYGYTF.

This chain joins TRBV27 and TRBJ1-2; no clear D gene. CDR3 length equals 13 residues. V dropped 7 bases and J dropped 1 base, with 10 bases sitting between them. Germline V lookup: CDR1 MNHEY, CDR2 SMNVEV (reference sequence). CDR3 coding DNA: TGTGCCAGCACCACCATCGGTAACTATGGCTACACCTTC. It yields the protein CASTTIGNYGYTF.